These 8 T cell receptor beta chains were all obtained from the same sample, sequenced in a study of shared clonotypes between healthy human individuals (dated by TCRdb to the early 2020s). The library was built by means of the immunoSEQ multiplex PCR assay. TCRdb took this table from immuneACCESS and kept in-frame rearrangements with V and J called. Such tables lack part of the clones; where checked against another copy, unresolved V genes explain under half of the gap, and the rest is unexplained. The sample records 1.4 million to 1.5 million clones, approximately 96% of which are singletons. The top ten clones comprise about 1.2% of the sample. Sequencing input: naive CD4+ T cells sorted from blood. The cell subset or site label here, explained by the study, means: CD45RA+ positively selected. All receptors come from a man aged 30-40 years in good health.

The chain couples TRBV5-1 to TRBJ2-7, with D uncertain. This CDR3 spans 13 amino acids. Germline values: CDR1 SGHRS, CDR2 YFSETQ. The V end lost 0 bases, the J end lost 3 bases, and 7 bases lay between the germline ends. This chain's CDR3 is CASSLGARYEQYF. The CDR3 DNA sequence: TGCGCCAGCAGCTTGGGGGCCCGCTACGAGCAGTACTTC.

The V and J genes are TRBV27 and TRBJ2-2; D call uncertain. Trimming removed 6 bases from V and 0 bases from J, with 14 bases in between. There are 16 residues in the CDR3. The germline gives CDR1 MNHEY, CDR2 SMNVEV (reference sequence). CDR3 residues: CASRIFAPTNTGELFF. In DNA form, the CDR3 reads TGTGCCAGCAGGATTTTTGCCCCTACGAACACCGGGGAGCTGTTTTTT.

This clone was seen just once. The chain couples TRBV7-8 to TRBJ2-7; D unclear. Trimming removed 11 bases at V and 0 bases at J, with 11 bases between. Germline V gene lookup returns CDR1 SGHVS and CDR2 FQNEAQ. The CDR3 runs to 12 residues. The CDR3: CASKQDSYEQYF. The CDR3 DNA reads TGTGCCTCCAAGCAAGACTCCTACGAGCAGTACTTC.

The chain combines TRBV19 with TRBJ2-2; D may be TRBD1 (6 bases). Germline-derived CDR1 and CDR2 are LNHDA and SQIVND (reference sequence). CDR3 length: 14 amino acids. V was shortened by 2 bases and J by 4 bases, with 8 bases between the two germline ends. The CDR3 region is CASSITGPTGELFF. CDR3 coding DNA: TGTGCCAGTAGTATAACAGGGCCCACCGGGGAGCTGTTTTTT.

This chain joins TRBV2 and TRBJ1-2, with 8 bases identical to TRBD1. Trimming cost V 8 bases and J 4 bases; bases outside gene matches: 3. This CDR3 is built from 12 residues. Germline V gene lookup returns CDR1 SNHLY and CDR2 FYNNEI. CDR3 protein: CASGQGAYGYTF. In DNA form, the CDR3 reads TGTGCCAGCGGACAGGGTGCCTATGGCTACACCTTC.

The V call is TRBV28, the J call TRBJ1-2; D ambiguous. Germline V gene lookup returns CDR1 MDHEN and CDR2 SYDVKM. CDR3 length equals 13 residues. V lost 2 bases and J 2 bases, leaving 6 bases between the germline ends. CDR3 in DNA: TGTGCCAGCAGTTTAACTGAAAACTATGGCTACACCTTC. Its protein product is CASSLTENYGYTF.

The rearrangement links TRBV7-9 to TRBJ1-3; TRBD1 aligns across 8 bases. V shed 5 bases, J shed 2 bases, and the junction held 2 bases outside the gene matches. The germline CDR1 and CDR2 sequences are SEHNR and FQNEAQ (reference sequence). There are 14 residues in the CDR3. The CDR3 spells CASSQTGAGNTIYF. The CDR3 DNA reads as TGTGCCAGCAGCCAGACAGGGGCTGGAAACACCATATATTTT.

The chain employs TRBV5-5 and TRBJ1-5, with a weak D call TRBD1 (5 bases). V was clipped by 0 bases and J by 7 bases, with 14 bases between them. The CDR3 covers 15 residues. Germline CDR1 is SGHKS and CDR2 is YYEKEE (reference sequence). The CDR3 sequence is CASSLGPGMGQPQHF. In DNA form, the CDR3 reads TGTGCCAGCAGCTTGGGTCCAGGGATGGGGCAGCCCCAGCATTTT.